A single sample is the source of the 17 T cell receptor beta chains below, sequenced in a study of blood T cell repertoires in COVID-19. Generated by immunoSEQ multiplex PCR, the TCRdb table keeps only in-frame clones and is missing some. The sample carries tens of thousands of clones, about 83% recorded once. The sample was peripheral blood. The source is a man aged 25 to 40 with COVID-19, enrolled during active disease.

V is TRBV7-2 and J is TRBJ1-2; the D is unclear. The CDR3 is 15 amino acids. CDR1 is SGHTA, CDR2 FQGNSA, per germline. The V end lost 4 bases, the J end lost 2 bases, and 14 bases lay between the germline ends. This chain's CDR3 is CASSSPDTANYGYTF. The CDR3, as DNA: TGTGCCAGCAGCTCCCCCGATACAGCAAACTATGGCTACACCTTC.

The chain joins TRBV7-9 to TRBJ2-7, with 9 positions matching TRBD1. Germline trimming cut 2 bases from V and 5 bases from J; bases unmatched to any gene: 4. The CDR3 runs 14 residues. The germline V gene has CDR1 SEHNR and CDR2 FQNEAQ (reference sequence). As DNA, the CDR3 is TGTGCCAGCAGCTTATGGGGACAGGGAGACGAGCAGTACTTC. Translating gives CASSLWGQGDEQYF.

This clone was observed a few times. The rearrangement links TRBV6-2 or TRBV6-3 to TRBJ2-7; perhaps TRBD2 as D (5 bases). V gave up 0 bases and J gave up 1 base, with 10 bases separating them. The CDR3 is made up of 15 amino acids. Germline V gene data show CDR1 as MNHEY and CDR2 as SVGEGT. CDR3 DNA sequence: TGTGCCAGCAGTTACTCTAGCGAGGGTTCCTACGAGCAGTACTTC. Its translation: CASSYSSEGSYEQYF.

The CDR3 reads CASSLWGQNTEAFF. Written as DNA, the CDR3 is TGCGCCAGCAGCTTGTGGGGACAAAACACTGAAGCTTTCTTT. The chain uses TRBV5-1 and TRBJ1-1, with TRBD1 as a possible D gene (6 bases). The germline CDR1 and CDR2 sequences are SGHRS and YFSETQ. V was shortened by 1 base and J by 2 bases, with 9 bases between the two germline ends. The CDR3 loop spans 14 amino acids.

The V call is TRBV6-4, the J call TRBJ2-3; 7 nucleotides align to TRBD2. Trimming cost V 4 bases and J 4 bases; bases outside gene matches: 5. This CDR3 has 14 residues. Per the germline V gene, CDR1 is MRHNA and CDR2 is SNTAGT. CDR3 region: CASSGREEADTQYF. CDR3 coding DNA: TGTGCCAGCAGTGGCCGGGAGGAGGCAGATACGCAGTATTTT.

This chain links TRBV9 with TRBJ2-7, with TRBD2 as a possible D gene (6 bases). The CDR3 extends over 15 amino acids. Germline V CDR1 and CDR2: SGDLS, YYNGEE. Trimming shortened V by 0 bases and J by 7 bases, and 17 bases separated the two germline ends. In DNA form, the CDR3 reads TGTGCCAGCAGCGTAGAGGGGACTGGCTTTGGAGAGCAGTACTTC. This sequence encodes CASSVEGTGFGEQYF.

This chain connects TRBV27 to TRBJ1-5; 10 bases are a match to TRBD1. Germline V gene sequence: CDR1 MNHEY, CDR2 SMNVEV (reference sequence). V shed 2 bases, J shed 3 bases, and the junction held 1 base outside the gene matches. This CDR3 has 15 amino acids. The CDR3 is CASSLGQGDNQPQHF. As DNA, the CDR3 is TGTGCCAGCAGTTTAGGACAGGGGGACAATCAGCCCCAGCATTTT.

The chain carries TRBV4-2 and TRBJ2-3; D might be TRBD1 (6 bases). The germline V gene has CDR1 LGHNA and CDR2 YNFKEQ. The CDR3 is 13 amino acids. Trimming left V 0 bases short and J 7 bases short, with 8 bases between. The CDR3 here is CASSQDRGYTQYF. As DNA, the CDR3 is TGTGCCAGCAGCCAAGACAGGGGATATACGCAGTATTTT.

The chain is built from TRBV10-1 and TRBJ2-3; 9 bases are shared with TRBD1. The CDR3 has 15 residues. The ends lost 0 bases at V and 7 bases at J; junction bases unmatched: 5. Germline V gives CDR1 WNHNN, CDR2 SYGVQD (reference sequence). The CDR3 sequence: CASSESGTGYNTQYF. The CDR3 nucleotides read TGCGCCAGCAGTGAGTCGGGGACAGGGTACAATACGCAGTATTTT.

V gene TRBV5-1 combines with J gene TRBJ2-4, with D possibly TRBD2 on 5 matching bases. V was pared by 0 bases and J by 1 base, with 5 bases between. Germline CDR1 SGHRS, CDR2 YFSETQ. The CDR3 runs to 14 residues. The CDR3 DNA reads TGCGCCAGCAGCTTGGCGGGGGCCAAAAACATTCAGTACTTC. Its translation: CASSLAGAKNIQYF.

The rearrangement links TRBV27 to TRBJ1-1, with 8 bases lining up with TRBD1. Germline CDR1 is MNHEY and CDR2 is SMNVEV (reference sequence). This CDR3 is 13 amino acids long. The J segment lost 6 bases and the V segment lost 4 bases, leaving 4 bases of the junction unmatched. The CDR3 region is CASSWGQVAEAFF. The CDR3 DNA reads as TGTGCCAGCAGTTGGGGACAGGTCGCTGAAGCTTTCTTT.

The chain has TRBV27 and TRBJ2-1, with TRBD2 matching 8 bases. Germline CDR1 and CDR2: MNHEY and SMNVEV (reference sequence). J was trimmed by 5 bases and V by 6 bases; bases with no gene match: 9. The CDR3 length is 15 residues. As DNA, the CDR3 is TGTGCCAGCAGCCCGATTAGCGGGACCCACAATGAGCAGTTCTTC. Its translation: CASSPISGTHNEQFF.

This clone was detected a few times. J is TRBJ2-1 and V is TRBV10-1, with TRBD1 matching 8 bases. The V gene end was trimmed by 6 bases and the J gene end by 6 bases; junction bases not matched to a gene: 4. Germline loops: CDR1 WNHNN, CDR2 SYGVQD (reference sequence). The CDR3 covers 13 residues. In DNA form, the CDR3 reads TGCGCCAGCAGCGGACAGGGTGGCAATGAGCAGTTCTTC. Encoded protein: CASSGQGGNEQFF.

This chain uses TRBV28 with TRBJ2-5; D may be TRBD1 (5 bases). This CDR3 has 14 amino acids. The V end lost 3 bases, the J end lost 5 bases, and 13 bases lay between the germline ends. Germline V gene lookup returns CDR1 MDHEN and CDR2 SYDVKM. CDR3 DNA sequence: TGTGCCAGCAGTTTGGCAGGGAATCGGGAGACCCAGTACTTC. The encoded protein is CASSLAGNRETQYF.

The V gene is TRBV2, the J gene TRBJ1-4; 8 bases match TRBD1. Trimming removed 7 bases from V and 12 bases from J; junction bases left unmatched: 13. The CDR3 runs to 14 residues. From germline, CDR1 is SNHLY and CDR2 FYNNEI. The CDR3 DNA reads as TGTGCCAGCAACCTACAGGGGGGGGTTCTTGAACTGTTTTTT. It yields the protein CASNLQGGVLELFF.

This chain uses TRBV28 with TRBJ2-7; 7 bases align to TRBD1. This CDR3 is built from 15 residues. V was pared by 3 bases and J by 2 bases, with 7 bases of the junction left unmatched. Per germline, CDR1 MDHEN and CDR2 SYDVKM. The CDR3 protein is CASSFKGTVPYEQYF. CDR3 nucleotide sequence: TGTGCCAGCAGTTTTAAGGGGACAGTGCCCTACGAGCAGTACTTC.

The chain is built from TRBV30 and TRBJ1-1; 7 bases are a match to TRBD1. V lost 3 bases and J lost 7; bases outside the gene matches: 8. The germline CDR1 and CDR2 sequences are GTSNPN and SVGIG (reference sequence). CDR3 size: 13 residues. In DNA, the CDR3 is TGTGCCTGGAGCGTCGGGACAGTTCTTGAAGCTTTCTTT. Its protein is CAWSVGTVLEAFF.